This T cell receptor (beta chain) derives from a study of T cells in Graves' hyperthyroidism and ophthalmopathy. On the study more broadly: Specimen type is peripheral blood, collected at initial diagnosis prior to any treatment. Study results and limitations: Clonotypes that were expanded in thyroid above 0.001 mostly appeared in blood too. Before onset, by a median of approximately 6.8 months, the model predicted ophthalmopathy.

The CDR3 is made up of 14 amino acids. The germline V and J ends were trimmed by 1 base and 4 bases, with 10 bases remaining between them. This clonotype was counted ten times or more. Its antigen is currently unknown. RNA transcripts yielded amplified TCR beta CDR3 regions. HTBI primers were the set used in a first-round RT-PCR of the TCR CDR3. TCRdb analysed the multiplex PCR reads with MiXCR anew, one entry per CDR3 protein. The table includes fewer than 700,000 distinct CDR3 sequences, 15% to 20% detected once. The specimen was blood. The chain is built from TRBV12-3 or TRBV12-4 and TRBJ1-1; a weak D match, TRBD1 (5 bases). The source of this sequence is a woman aged 25 to 39 with Graves' hyperthyroidism. DNA for the CDR3: TGTGCCAGCAGTTTAGGGGGCTGGGGCACTGAAGCTTTCTTT. It specifies CASSLGGWGTEAFF.